The present TCR beta chain was sequenced within a study of OX40 agonist ivuxolimab in advanced cancers. A note on the overall study: Ivuxolimab was an agonistic, fully human IgG2 monoclonal antibody directed against OX40 (CD134), a costimulatory receptor. The paper describes the monotherapy dose-escalation part (N of about 47 patients) of the phase I trial of ivuxolimab. Partial responses occurred in three dose-escalation patients, of whom one had hepatocellular carcinoma and two had cutaneous melanoma. Prior anti-PD-1, anti-PD-L1 or anti-CTLA-4 therapy was permitted, and checkpoint inhibitors had been received by around 40% of dose-escalation patients. The dose-escalation cohort was around 84% male with a mean age of approximately 60 years, ranging from roughly 23 to 79. The purpose of peripheral TCRbeta sequencing was to test whether ivuxolimab changed TCR sequence diversity and led to clonal T-cell expansion. Intravenous ivuxolimab was administered to patients every 2 weeks at six dose levels: 0.01, 0.1, 0.3, 1.5, 3 and 10 mg/kg. Of the roughly 52 patients in dose escalation, some 19 had hepatocellular carcinoma, about 15 had melanoma, 9 had renal cell carcinoma and 9 had head and neck cancer.

For sequencing of the TCRbeta CDR3 region, genomic DNA was extracted from the sorted cells. The immunoSEQ Assay was used to sequence the TCRbeta CDR3 regions. TCRdb re-hosts the immuneACCESS table, in-frame sequences only. Its copies lack some clones; in the studies checked, an unresolved V gene accounts for under half of them, and the cause for the rest is not known. Recorded for this sample are 34,000 or so clones; around 81% of them occurred a single time. 15% to 20% of the sample comes from the top ten. Patients with a history of autoimmune disease or receiving systemic immunosuppression were excluded from the trial. Peripheral blood for TCR sequencing was collected from all dose cohorts at baseline, on cycle 4 day 1, and on cycle 7 day 1. Samples were obtained from an open-label, multicenter, first-in-human phase I dose-escalation trial of ivuxolimab. Adults with locally advanced or metastatic melanoma, renal cell carcinoma, hepatocellular carcinoma or head and neck squamous cell carcinoma were enrolled in the trial. CD4+ and CD8+ T cells were sorted separately from peripheral blood before TCR sequencing.

As regards this clone: What this receptor recognizes is not known. Qualities for individual bases were not recorded, and no much larger clone is one base off.

The study at large found these results: Clonal expansion of both CD4+ and CD8+ blood T cells was observed from baseline to week 6 at doses 0.1 to 3.0 mg/kg. Low levels of normalized T-cell clonal expansion were also shown by some nonresponding patients. Partial responders in the 0.1-3.0 mg/kg groups had among the lowest normalized peripheral clonal expansion, especially among CD8+ T cells. After ivuxolimab, expanded clones were on average more numerous among CD8+ T cells than among CD4+ T cells. The antigen specificity of the clonally expanded peripheral T cells was not determined.

Looking up the germline V gene yields CDR1 SGHRS and CDR2 YFSETQ. V and J lose 0 bases and 9 bases, and a span of 13 bases separates them. Including the terminal cysteine and phenylalanine, the CDR3 comprises 14 residues. Only CDR3 DNA remains: 42 bases, in frame from the first base. The chain links TRBV5-1 with TRBJ2-1; 7 matching bases give a weak D call of TRBD2. Sequencing was performed on CD4+ or CD8+ T cells sorted from blood, taken in a trial of the OX40 agonist ivuxolimab. The sequence was collected from an adult with an advanced solid tumor such as melanoma, head and neck, liver or kidney cancer. The nucleotide sequence is given as TGCGCCAGCAGCTTGGGTCGGGGGGCCGGTGAGCAGTTCTTC. Its translation is CASSLGRGAGEQFF.